This T cell receptor (beta chain) was retrieved from a study of identical twins. Study-level findings and limits: A partial confounding effect on zero-insertion analyses could come from invariant MAIT and iNKT cells. Fewer insertions characterized abundant cord blood beta clonotypes, whereas memory repertoires showed none.

TCRdb re-derived calls from the 5' RACE reads in MiXCR, one entry per CDR3 protein. The sample contains approximately 500,000 distinct CDR3 sequences, less than 25% of which appear only once. Germline V CDR1 and CDR2: SGHTA, FQGNSA. The CDR3 is made up of 13 amino acids. This clonotype was observed a handful of times. Its specificity is not known. At one of its ends the junction is not consistent with the germline gene, which may arise from a read error. The data also belong to a second study, concerning T cells expressing NK-cell markers. Per that paper: According to the study, TCR beta repertoires originated from sorted CD3+CD56+NKG2C+, CD3+CD56+NKG2C- and CD3+CD56-NKG2C+ T cells. Of eight sequenced donors, seven were HCMV-seropositive and one HCMV-seronegative.

The genes are TRBV7-2 and TRBJ2-4, with D possibly being TRBD2 (5 bases). The TCR comes from a woman aged 18-29 years in good health. Specimen: CD4+ T cells sorted from blood. The chain's CDR3 is CASSIARLDIQYF. Written as DNA, the CDR3 is TGTGCCAGCAGCATAGCGAGGTTGGACATTCAGTACTTC.